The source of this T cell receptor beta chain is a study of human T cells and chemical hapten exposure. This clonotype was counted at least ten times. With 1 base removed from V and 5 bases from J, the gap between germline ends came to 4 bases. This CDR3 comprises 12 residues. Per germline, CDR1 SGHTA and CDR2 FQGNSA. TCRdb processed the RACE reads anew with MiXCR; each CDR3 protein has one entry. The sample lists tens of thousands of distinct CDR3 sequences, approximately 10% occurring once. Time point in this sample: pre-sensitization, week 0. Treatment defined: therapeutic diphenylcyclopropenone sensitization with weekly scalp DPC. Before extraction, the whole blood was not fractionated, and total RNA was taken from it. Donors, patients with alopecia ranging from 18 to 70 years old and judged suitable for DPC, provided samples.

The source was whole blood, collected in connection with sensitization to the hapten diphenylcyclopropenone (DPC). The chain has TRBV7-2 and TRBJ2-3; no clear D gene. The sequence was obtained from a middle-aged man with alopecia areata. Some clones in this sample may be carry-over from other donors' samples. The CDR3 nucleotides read TGTGCCAGCAGCTTAGTTGTAGATACGCAGTATTTT. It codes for CASSLVVDTQYF.